This TCR beta chain is drawn from a study of lymphopenia after photon versus proton radiotherapy. Assay used: immunoSEQ multiplex PCR; TCRdb lists only in-frame clones, some missing. The table includes roughly 76,000 clones, less than 95% detected once. J was trimmed by 8 bases and V by 3 bases; bases with no gene match: 2. The CDR3 loop spans 12 amino acids. CDR1 is MDHEN and CDR2 is SYDVKM in the germline V gene. This TCR derives from a woman aged 40-49 years with cholangiocarcinoma. The chain recombines TRBV28 with TRBJ1-2, with TRBD1 matching 8 bases. The source material was peripheral blood, sampled from a patient treated with photon-based radiotherapy. CDR3 sequence reads: CASSLQGAGYTF. DNA for the CDR3: TGTGCCAGCAGTTTGCAGGGGGCGGGCTACACCTTC.